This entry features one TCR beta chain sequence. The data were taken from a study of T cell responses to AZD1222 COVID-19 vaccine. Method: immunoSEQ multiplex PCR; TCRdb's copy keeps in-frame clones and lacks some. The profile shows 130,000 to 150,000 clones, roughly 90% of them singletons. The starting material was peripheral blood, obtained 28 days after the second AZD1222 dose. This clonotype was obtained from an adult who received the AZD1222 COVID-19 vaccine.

The CDR3 here is CASSLPANYGYTF. CDR3 DNA: TGTGCCAGCAGCTTACCCGCTAACTATGGCTACACCTTC. This sequence joins TRBV7-9 and TRBJ1-2; D is undetermined. Between the trimmed V and J ends, which lost 2 bases and 0 bases, there was a span of 4 bases. CDR3 length equals 13 residues. CDR1 is SEHNR and CDR2 is FQNEAQ in the germline V gene (reference sequence).